These 28 T cell receptor beta chains were sequenced from one sample in a study of T cell responses to AZD1222 COVID-19 vaccine. Profiled with immunoSEQ multiplex PCR; TCRdb holds only in-frame clones, not every one. This table holds about 150,000 clones, 85% found once. The sample in question was peripheral blood, obtained 28 days after the second dose of the MenACWY control vaccine. Receptors originate from an adult who received the MenACWY meningococcal vaccine as a control.

The rearrangement uses TRBV21-1 and TRBJ1-4. TRBV21-1 is an annotated pseudogene. The CDR3 spans 16 residues. In nucleotides, the CDR3 is TGTGCCAGCAGCGGGGTGTTCAGCCCGGCGGCTGAAAAACTGTTTTTT. Residues: CASSGVFSPAAEKLFF.

This rearrangement joins TRBV6-4 to TRBJ1-5; D is undetermined. The CDR3 sequence is 15 residues long. V lost 2 bases to trimming and J lost 0 bases, with 8 bases between them. Germline CDR1 and CDR2: MRHNA and SNTAGT. Here the CDR3 reads CASSDTGASNQPQHF. The CDR3 DNA reads TGTGCCAGCAGTGACACGGGAGCTAGCAATCAGCCCCAGCATTTT.

The chain employs TRBV14 and TRBJ1-1; a weak D match, TRBD1 (5 bases). The V gene's germline CDR1 is SGHDN and CDR2 FVKESK. The V gene lost 4 bases and the J gene lost 0 bases, with 12 bases spanning the gap. The CDR3 has 15 residues. The CDR3 bases are TGTGCCAGCAGCCCACCGGGACGGATGAACACTGAAGCTTTCTTT. Protein: CASSPPGRMNTEAFF.

The chain links TRBV5-1 to TRBJ1-2, with 9 bases fitting TRBD1. V shed 0 bases, J shed 8 bases, and the junction held 2 bases outside the gene matches. CDR1 is SGHRS, CDR2 YFSETQ, per germline. The CDR3 loop spans 13 amino acids. The DNA of the CDR3 is TGCGCCAGCAGCTTGGGGGACAGGGCCGGCTACACCTTC. This codes for CASSLGDRAGYTF.

This clone was counted only a few times. This chain uses TRBV29-1 with TRBJ2-1; possible D gene TRBD2, 6 bases. Looked up from germline, CDR1 is SQVTM and CDR2 is ANQGSEA. V was shortened by 4 bases and J by 10 bases, with 20 bases between the two germline ends. There are 14 residues in the CDR3. CDR3 amino acids: CSVVILPGVREQFF. The CDR3 bases are TGCAGCGTTGTTATTCTCCCGGGAGTGCGGGAGCAGTTCTTC.

The chain employs TRBV7-9 and TRBJ2-7; D perhaps matches TRBD2 (5 bases). The V end lost 5 bases, the J end lost 3 bases, and 14 bases lay between the germline ends. The CDR3 spans 14 residues. The V gene's germline CDR1 is SEHNR and CDR2 FQNEAQ (reference sequence). The CDR3 coding sequence is TGTGCCAGCAGCCTCAATCAGCGGAACTACGAGCAGTACTTC. It encodes CASSLNQRNYEQYF.

DNA for the CDR3: TGTGCCAGCAGCCTGAGCGGGGCCACCTTGGGCTCTGGAAACACCATATATTTT. This gives the protein CASSLSGATLGSGNTIYF. The chain couples TRBV5-5 to TRBJ1-3, with D possibly TRBD1 on 5 matching bases. CDR1 SGHKS and CDR2 YYEKEE come from the germline V gene (reference sequence). The CDR3 sequence is 18 residues long. The V and J ends lost 4 bases and 0 bases respectively, with 20 bases between them.

The count of this clone is one. This CDR3 reads CASSQAIGVYNEQFF. The CDR3 DNA is TGCGCCAGCAGCCAAGCAATTGGGGTTTACAATGAGCAGTTCTTC. V is TRBV4-3 and J is TRBJ2-1; D is uncertain. V lost 1 base and J lost 4, with 11 bases in between. CDR1 LGHNA and CDR2 YSLEER come from the germline V gene. The CDR3 has 15 amino acids.

V is TRBV11-3 and J is TRBJ1-5, with unresolved D. The CDR3 covers 17 residues. Between the trimmed V and J ends, which lost 8 bases and 3 bases, there was a span of 23 bases. From germline, CDR1 is SGHNT and CDR2 YENEEA. CDR3 in DNA: TGTGCCAGCGCTCGTGGCTCGGGAACGGGATACAATCAGCCCCAGCATTTT. Amino acid sequence: CASARGSGTGYNQPQHF.

The chain carries TRBV12-3 or TRBV12-4 and TRBJ1-6, with a possible D match to TRBD1 (5 bases). V gave up 8 bases and J gave up 8 bases, with 13 bases separating them. The CDR3 is 13 amino acids. The CDR3 is CASLRDAYSPLHF. The CDR3 coding sequence is TGTGCCAGCCTGAGGGACGCCTATTCACCCCTCCACTTT.

This sequence joins TRBV11-3 and TRBJ1-6; the D is unclear. The CDR3 is 15 residues long. The germline gives CDR1 SGHNT, CDR2 YENEEA. The V end lost 5 bases, the J end lost 5 bases, and 13 bases lay between the germline ends. CDR3 region: CASSKVDIDNSPLHF. As DNA, the CDR3 is TGTGCCAGCAGCAAAGTAGATATAGATAATTCACCCCTCCACTTT.

V usage is TRBV7-2 and J usage is TRBJ2-1; D possibly uses TRBD1 or TRBD2 (5 bases each). The CDR3 consists of 14 residues. The germline V and J ends were trimmed by 9 bases and 13 bases, with 25 bases remaining between them. Germline V gives CDR1 SGHTA, CDR2 FQGNSA. For the CDR3, the DNA is TGTGCCAGTCAGGGTTCGTCCCTCAAGACTACACAGTTCTTC. Translating it yields CASQGSSLKTTQFF.

This chain connects TRBV6-5 to TRBJ1-2; no firm D call. CDR1 and CDR2 from the germline V gene are MNHEY and SVGAGI. The CDR3 runs to 14 residues. V lost 2 bases to trimming and J lost 1 base, with 8 bases between them. The CDR3 nucleotides are TGTGCCAGCAGTTACCGGCAGAATAACTATGGCTACACCTTC. Its translation is CASSYRQNNYGYTF.

The CDR3 DNA is TGTGCCAGCAGTCCGCCGGGCAAGAGGTCCACTGAAGCTTTCTTT. Residues: CASSPPGKRSTEAFF. The chain joins TRBV6-6 to TRBJ1-1; no clear D. Germline-derived CDR1 and CDR2 are MNHNY and SVGAGI (reference sequence). This CDR3 is 15 amino acids long. Trimming took 5 bases from V and 4 from J, leaving 17 bases between them.

There are a few counts of this clone. The chain is built from TRBV20-1 and TRBJ2-7, with 12 nucleotides matching TRBD2. Per the germline V gene, CDR1 is DFQATT and CDR2 is SNEGSKA (reference sequence). The length of the CDR3 is 15 residues. Trimming removed 3 bases from V and 0 bases from J; junction bases left unmatched: 3. DNA for the CDR3: TGCAGTGCTAGTGTACTAGCGGGGGGCTCCTACGAGCAGTACGTC. This sequence encodes CSASVLAGGSYEQYV.

The V gene is TRBV11-3, the J gene TRBJ2-4, with D perhaps TRBD1 (5 bases). The CDR3 totals 14 residues. V lost 5 bases, J lost 7 bases, and 15 bases lay in between. CDR1 is SGHNT, CDR2 YENEEA, per germline. This CDR3 is CASSPTDGANIQYF. The DNA for the CDR3 is TGTGCCAGCAGCCCTACCGATGGGGCGAACATTCAGTACTTC.

This clone was counted between two and nine times. The rearrangement links TRBV5-1 to TRBJ1-1, with 7 nucleotides matching TRBD1. CDR1 is SGHRS, CDR2 YFSETQ, per germline. V was pared by 5 bases and J by 0 bases, with 10 bases of the junction left unmatched. This CDR3 contains 16 residues. DNA for the CDR3: TGCGCCAGCAGGCAGGGTCGGGACAGTGTGAACACTGAAGCTTTCTTT. It specifies CASRQGRDSVNTEAFF.

V gene TRBV2 combines with J gene TRBJ2-4; TRBD2 is a possible D gene (7 bases). Germline CDR1 is SNHLY and CDR2 is FYNNEI. V was shortened by 6 bases and J by 1 base, with 13 bases between the two germline ends. This CDR3 is 15 amino acids long. The CDR3 sequence: CASSSSGGAKNIQYF. The CDR3, as DNA: TGTGCCAGCAGCTCCTCGGGGGGCGCCAAAAACATTCAGTACTTC. The entire variable domain, with the rest obtained from reference TRBV2 and TRBJ2-4, is as follows: EPEVTQTPSHQVTQMGQEVILRCVPISNHLYFYWYRQILGQKVEFLVSFYNNEISEKSEIFDDQFSVERPDGSNFTLKIRSTKLEDSAMYFCASSSSGGAKNIQYFGAGTRLSVL.

V gene TRBV28 combines with J gene TRBJ1-2; 9 bases line up with TRBD1. From germline, CDR1 is MDHEN and CDR2 SYDVKM. The CDR3 totals 15 residues. J lost 7 bases, V lost 5 bases, and 11 bases had no gene match. The CDR3 loop reads CASSTGTGRFSGYTF. CDR3 DNA: TGTGCCAGCAGTACGGGGACAGGGAGGTTCTCTGGCTACACCTTC.

The chain links TRBV4-1 to TRBJ1-1, with 7 bases matching TRBD1. The trim removed 2 bases at V and 10 bases at J, leaving 22 bases unmatched. The CDR3 sequence is 18 residues long. The V gene's germline CDR1 is MGHRA and CDR2 YSYEKL. Here the CDR3 DNA reads TGCGCCAGCAGCCAACGCCGATTATGGGAACGGGCTCGACAGGGAGCTTTCTTT. It is translated as CASSQRRLWERARQGAFF.

The chain joins TRBV6-4 to TRBJ2-2; no definite D call. Germline CDR1 reads MRHNA; CDR2 reads SNTAGT. The CDR3 totals 13 residues. V was cut by 2 bases and J by 2 bases, with 3 bases left in between. CDR3 sequence: CASSDPNTGELFF. The CDR3, as DNA: TGTGCCAGCAGTGACCCCAACACCGGGGAGCTGTTTTTT.

The chain is built from TRBV6-4 and TRBJ2-3; D possibly corresponds to TRBD2 (5 bases). Trimming cost V 4 bases and J 1 base, with 12 bases left between them. CDR1 and CDR2 (germline): MRHNA, SNTAGT. The CDR3 has 15 amino acids. The CDR3 region has the DNA TGTGCCAGCAGTGTGAGGCTAGCCGGCACAGATACGCAGTATTTT. Translated: CASSVRLAGTDTQYF.

The chain combines TRBV5-1 with TRBJ2-3, with D possibly matching TRBD2 (5 bases). Germline assignment: CDR1 SGHRS and CDR2 YFSETQ. The CDR3 contains 14 residues. Trimming removed 2 bases from V and 2 bases from J, with 9 bases in between. CDR3 sequence: CASSFEGLTDTQYF. CDR3 nucleotide sequence: TGCGCCAGCAGCTTCGAAGGACTCACAGATACGCAGTATTTT.

The rearrangement uses TRBV15 and TRBJ1-4, with D perhaps TRBD1 (6 bases). CDR3 length: 18 amino acids. V lost 3 bases and J lost 0, with 17 bases in between. Germline values: CDR1 LNHNV, CDR2 YYDKDF (reference sequence). The DNA for the CDR3 is TGTGCCACCAGCAGTTACTATAACAGGGTTGCAACTAATGAAAAACTGTTTTTT. Translating it yields CATSSYYNRVATNEKLFF.

The V and J genes are TRBV30 and TRBJ1-5; D is ambiguous. Germline V gives CDR1 GTSNPN, CDR2 SVGIG (reference sequence). V lost 0 bases and J 10 bases, leaving 10 bases between the germline ends. The CDR3 is made up of 12 amino acids. Here the CDR3 reads CAWSVPSGPQHF. CDR3 in DNA: TGTGCCTGGAGTGTACCTAGTGGCCCCCAGCATTTT.

This chain links TRBV28 with TRBJ2-5, with D possibly matching TRBD2 (6 bases). Looked up from germline, CDR1 is MDHEN and CDR2 is SYDVKM. This CDR3 contains 14 residues. V was cut by 6 bases and J by 0 bases, with 11 bases left in between. CDR3 DNA sequence: TGTGCCAGCAGCACCGGGGGAGACCAAGAGACCCAGTACTTC. Its translation is CASSTGGDQETQYF.

The chain recombines TRBV5-4 with TRBJ1-2; 7 positions agree with TRBD1. Germline V gene sequence: CDR1 SGHNT, CDR2 YYREEE (reference sequence). The J segment lost 3 bases and the V segment lost 2 bases, leaving 1 base of the junction unmatched. The CDR3 is 13 residues long. Here the CDR3 reads CASSFTGDYGYTF. CDR3 in DNA: TGTGCCAGCAGCTTCACAGGGGACTATGGCTACACCTTC.

This chain connects TRBV4-2 to TRBJ1-1, with unresolved D. Trimming shortened V by 0 bases and J by 1 base, and 12 bases separated the two germline ends. The CDR3 contains 16 residues. Germline assignment: CDR1 LGHNA and CDR2 YNFKEQ. The CDR3 region is CASSQDSERRNTEAFF. The CDR3 region has the DNA TGTGCCAGCAGCCAAGATAGCGAAAGGAGGAACACTGAAGCTTTCTTT.